One sample yielded the 21 T cell receptor beta chains listed below, sequenced in a study of cytomegalovirus exposure and HLA in healthy donors. Vbeta (60) and Jbeta (13) primers were used in the PCR. The data were produced by immunoSEQ multiplex PCR, yet TCRdb's version contains in-frame clones alone and is incomplete. The sample shows approximately 120,000 clones, around 80% of them seen only once. The specimen was PBMCs. Receptors were obtained from a female donor in good health and CMV-seronegative.

The chain combines TRBV4-1 with TRBJ2-3, with a tentative D call TRBD2 (6 bases). CDR1 and CDR2 (germline): MGHRA, YSYEKL. The CDR3 has 18 amino acids. Between the trimmed V and J ends, which lost 1 base and 0 bases, there was a span of 17 bases. CDR3 in amino acids: CASSQVGAVGGSTDTQYF. As DNA, the CDR3 is TGCGCCAGCAGCCAAGTAGGGGCGGTCGGGGGAAGCACAGATACGCAGTATTTT.

This sequence joins TRBV5-1 and TRBJ2-1, with 14 nucleotides matching TRBD2. V was clipped by 0 bases and J by 8 bases; unmatched bases: 10. The germline gives CDR1 SGHRS, CDR2 YFSETQ. CDR3 length equals 18 residues. The CDR3 protein is CASSLVILGLAGDYEQFF. The CDR3 DNA reads TGCGCCAGCAGCTTGGTCATATTGGGACTAGCGGGAGACTATGAGCAGTTCTTC.

The chain combines TRBV6-5 with TRBJ2-7, with D perhaps TRBD2 (5 bases). With the DNA end fitting TRBJ2-5 better, the J assignment may be wrong. This CDR3 comprises 13 residues. Looked up from germline, CDR1 is MNHEY and CDR2 is SVGAGI. CDR3 nucleotide sequence: TGTGCCAGCCCCCAGGTGGGCGGGGAGACCCAGTACTTC. This translates into CASPQVGGETQYF.

The CDR3 here is CASSSSLGEQFF. In DNA, the CDR3 is TGTGCCAGCAGTTCTAGCTTGGGTGAGCAGTTCTTC. V usage is TRBV28 and J usage is TRBJ2-1; maybe TRBD2 (5 bases). The CDR3 is 12 amino acids. Germline assignment: CDR1 MDHEN and CDR2 SYDVKM. The V end was cut by 4 bases, the J end by 9 bases, with 10 bases between.

CDR3 protein: CASSMGQSYEQYF. CDR3 nucleotide sequence: TGTGCCAGCAGCATGGGACAGAGTTACGAGCAGTACTTC. The J gene is TRBJ2-7, the V gene TRBV11-2; 7 positions match TRBD1. The CDR3 is 13 residues long. Germline V gene data show CDR1 as SGHAT and CDR2 as FQNNGV. The V and J ends lost 5 bases and 4 bases, in that order; junction bases with no gene match: 5.

V gene TRBV5-8 combines with J gene TRBJ2-1; D might be TRBD2 (6 bases). Per the germline V gene, CDR1 is SGHTS and CDR2 is YDEGEE. Trimming cost V 4 bases and J 7 bases, with 27 bases left between them. The CDR3 sequence is 18 residues long. The CDR3 loop reads CASSQFQGLTRSGNEQFF. The CDR3 nucleotides read TGTGCCAGCAGCCAATTCCAGGGACTTACCCGATCGGGGAATGAGCAGTTCTTC.

The chain links TRBV19 to TRBJ2-5, with 8 bases aligning to TRBD2. This CDR3 is 13 amino acids long. V lost 2 bases to trimming and J lost 11 bases; unmatched junction nucleotides: 7. Germline CDR1 and CDR2: LNHDA and SQIVND (reference sequence). CDR3 in DNA: TGTGCCAGTAGTATAACAGGAGCGGGAGATCAGTACTTC. Its translation: CASSITGAGDQYF.

The chain combines TRBV5-1 with TRBJ2-7; 7 positions agree with TRBD1. Germline-derived CDR1 and CDR2 are SGHRS and YFSETQ. V was clipped by 0 bases and J by 4 bases; unmatched bases: 7. This CDR3 is built from 15 residues. The CDR3, as DNA: TGCGCCAGCAGCTTGGGAGGGACAGCTCTATACGAGCAGTACTTC. It specifies CASSLGGTALYEQYF.

J is TRBJ2-6 and V is TRBV18, with TRBD1 matching 8 bases. The germline V gene encodes CDR1 KGHSH and CDR2 LQKENI. J lost 0 bases, V lost 3 bases, and 13 bases had no gene match. The CDR3 runs 20 residues. In nucleotides, the CDR3 is TGTGCCAGCTCACCTTTTCGGACAGGGTTGACGATCTCTGGGGCCAACGTCCTGACTTTC. Translated, it gives CASSPFRTGLTISGANVLTF.

In its sample, this clone was seen a few times. The chain combines TRBV6-1 with TRBJ1-3; D is possibly TRBD1 (6 bases). This CDR3 is 14 amino acids long. Germline assignment: CDR1 MNHNS and CDR2 SASEGT. The ends were cut back, 6 bases at V and 4 bases at J, with 13 bases in the middle. Here the CDR3 reads CASSRGGVGNTIYF. In nucleotides, the CDR3 is TGTGCCAGCAGCAGGGGTGGAGTCGGAAACACCATATATTTT.

J is TRBJ1-6 and V is TRBV6-1; D is unresolved. Trimming took off 8 bases at V and 0 bases at J, with 8 bases between the two ends. CDR3 length: 14 amino acids. Germline assignment: CDR1 MNHNS and CDR2 SASEGT. CDR3 coding DNA: TGTGCCAGCGGATACAGCTCCTATAATTCACCCCTCCACTTT. This encodes CASGYSSYNSPLHF.

V is TRBV28 and J is TRBJ2-7; D possibly corresponds to TRBD2 (7 bases). The CDR3 has 15 residues. Trimming removed 7 bases from V and 7 bases from J, with 23 bases in between. The germline V gene has CDR1 MDHEN and CDR2 SYDVKM. The CDR3 bases are TGTGCCAGCAATCCCACGGGGGGCACTATAAGGGAGCAGTACTTC. It translates to CASNPTGGTIREQYF.

V is TRBV18 and J is TRBJ1-1, with no clear D. CDR3 length: 14 residues. The V gene lost 5 bases and the J gene lost 1 base, with 11 bases spanning the gap. Germline CDR1 and CDR2: KGHSH and LQKENI. For the CDR3, the DNA is TGTGCCAGCTCATCACTCCCTTCGAACACTGAAGCTTTCTTT. This encodes CASSSLPSNTEAFF.

This clone was recorded only once. V is TRBV7-2 and J is TRBJ2-1; unclear D gene. The germline V gene encodes CDR1 SGHTA and CDR2 FQGNSA. V gave up 6 bases and J gave up 5 bases, with 11 bases separating them. This CDR3 contains 13 residues. The CDR3 region has the DNA TGTGCCAGCAGTTACGGTACCCACAATGAGCAGTTCTTC. Translation gives CASSYGTHNEQFF.

This chain uses TRBV5-6 with TRBJ1-2; D perhaps matches TRBD1 (5 bases). The CDR3 extends over 13 amino acids. Germline CDR1 is SGHDT and CDR2 is YYEEEE. V was pared by 1 base and J by 6 bases, with 10 bases between. The CDR3 reads CASSLWQGNGYTF. CDR3 sequence (DNA): TGTGCCAGCAGCTTGTGGCAGGGAAATGGCTACACCTTC. Using reference TRBV5-6 and TRBJ1-2 for the parts outside the CDR3, the full variable domain is DAGVTQSPTHLIKTRGQQVTLRCSPKSGHDTVSWYQQALGQGPQFIFQYYEEEERQRGNFPDRFSGHQFPNYSSELNVNALLLGDSALYLCASSLWQGNGYTFGSGTRLTVV.

The chain recombines TRBV1 with TRBJ2-7; the D segment call TRBD2 is taken from the table without a DNA check. TRBV1 is a pseudogene locus. The CDR3 length is 18 residues. DNA of the CDR3: TGCACCAGCAGCCAAGACGGACTAGCGGGACACAGCTCCTACGAGCAGTACTTC. It encodes CTSSQDGLAGHSSYEQYF.

This chain's CDR3 is CASSSLLAGGINEQFF. The DNA of the CDR3 is TGTGCCAGCAGCTCCCTACTAGCGGGGGGCATCAATGAGCAGTTCTTC. The J gene is TRBJ2-1, the V gene TRBV5-6; 12 positions agree with TRBD2. V shed 3 bases and J 6 bases; nucleotides not matched to a gene: 7. The CDR3 is 16 residues long. Germline CDR1 and CDR2: SGHDT and YYEEEE. The variable domain in full, with the rest retrieved from reference TRBV5-6 and TRBJ2-1, is DAGVTQSPTHLIKTRGQQVTLRCSPKSGHDTVSWYQQALGQGPQFIFQYYEEEERQRGNFPDRFSGHQFPNYSSELNVNALLLGDSALYLCASSSLLAGGINEQFFGPGTRLTVL.

The chain joins TRBV5-6 to TRBJ1-2, with 10 nucleotides matching TRBD1. CDR3 length equals 16 residues. With 3 bases clipped from V and 2 bases from J, the junction kept 7 bases outside the gene matches. The germline gives CDR1 SGHDT, CDR2 YYEEEE. The CDR3, as DNA: TGTGCCAGCAGCTCAATAGGGACAGGGGAGAACTATGGCTACACCTTC. The encoded protein is CASSSIGTGENYGYTF.

CDR3 DNA sequence: TGTGCCAGCAGCTTAGCCAGCGGGAGAGGCAATGAGCAGTTCTTC. This gives the protein CASSLASGRGNEQFF. The chain uses TRBV7-3 and TRBJ2-1; 8 bases line up with TRBD2. Germline assignment: CDR1 SGHTA and CDR2 FQGTGA. Germline trimming cut 2 bases from V and 6 bases from J; bases unmatched to any gene: 6. The CDR3 length is 15 residues. Drawing the rest from reference TRBV7-3 and TRBJ2-1, the complete variable domain is GAGVSQTPSNKVTEKGKYVELRCDPISGHTALYWYRQSLGQGPEFLIYFQGTGAADDSGLPNDRFFAVRPEGSVSTLKIQRTERGDSAVYLCASSLASGRGNEQFFGPGTRLTVL.

V gene TRBV6-5 combines with J gene TRBJ1-5; 7 positions agree with TRBD1. V lost 6 bases, J lost 7 bases, and 12 bases stayed unmatched. The CDR3 length is 15 residues. The germline gives CDR1 MNHEY, CDR2 SVGAGI. CDR3 loop: CASSPEPTGQQPQHF. The CDR3 DNA reads as TGTGCCAGCAGCCCCGAACCGACAGGGCAACAGCCCCAGCATTTT.

The chain combines TRBV10-3 with TRBJ2-7; 8 positions agree with TRBD2. Losses at the gene ends were 2 bases for V and 2 bases for J; bases not matched to a gene: 2. The V gene's germline CDR1 is ENHRY and CDR2 SYGVKD. The CDR3 has 14 residues. In nucleotides, the CDR3 is TGTGCCATCAGTGAGATGACTAGCGCCTACGAGCAGTACTTC. Its protein product is CAISEMTSAYEQYF.